This paragraph reports one TCR beta chain. Its antigen remains undetermined. Base qualities are missing; no much larger clone stands one base away. The entry originates in a study of OX40 agonist ivuxolimab in advanced cancers. About the study as a whole: Ivuxolimab, which targeted the costimulatory receptor OX40 (CD134), was an agonistic, fully human IgG2 monoclonal antibody. Intravenous ivuxolimab was administered to patients every 2 weeks at six dose levels: 0.01, 0.1, 0.3, 1.5, 3 and 10 mg/kg. Of the roughly 52 dose-escalation patients, hepatocellular carcinoma was present in 19, melanoma in roughly 15, renal cell carcinoma in 9 and head and neck cancer in 9. In the dose-escalation cohort, 65% to 90% of patients were male, and the mean age was approximately 55 years, with a range of about 23 to 85. Patients were allowed to have had prior anti-PD-1, anti-PD-L1 or anti-CTLA-4 therapy, and around 40% of the dose-escalation patients had previously received checkpoint inhibitors. Partial responses occurred in three dose-escalation patients: two with cutaneous melanoma and one with hepatocellular carcinoma. Peripheral TCRbeta sequencing was intended to test whether TCR sequence diversity was altered and clonal T-cell expansion was caused by ivuxolimab. The paper covers the monotherapy dose-escalation part of the phase I ivuxolimab trial, which included N of about 51 patients. The study at large found these results: At doses of 0.1 to 3.0 mg/kg, clonal expansion of both CD4+ and CD8+ blood T cells was observed from baseline to week 6. In the 0.1-3.0 mg/kg groups, partial responders were among the patients with the lowest normalized peripheral clonal expansion, particularly in CD8+ T cells. Low levels of normalized T-cell clonal expansion were also seen in some patients who did not respond. The antigen specificity of the clonally expanded peripheral T cells was not determined. After ivuxolimab, expanded clones were on average more numerous among CD8+ T cells than among CD4+ T cells.

The trial excluded patients who had a history of autoimmune disease or who were on systemic immunosuppression. Peripheral blood for TCR sequencing was collected from all dose cohorts at baseline, on cycle 4 day 1, and on cycle 7 day 1. The samples were drawn from a first-in-human, open-label, multicenter phase I dose-escalation trial of ivuxolimab. Adults with locally advanced or metastatic head and neck squamous cell, hepatocellular, melanoma or renal cell carcinoma were enrolled in the trial. Before TCR sequencing, CD4+ T cells and CD8+ T cells from peripheral blood were sorted into separate populations. Genomic DNA was extracted from sorted cells for sequencing of the TCRbeta CDR3 region. The immunoSEQ Assay was used to sequence the TCRbeta CDR3 regions. This is the immuneACCESS table as TCRdb keeps it, with only in-frame sequences that have V and J called. A part of the clones is gone; compared with another copy, unresolved V genes explain less than half, and the rest is unexplained. For this sample there are 55,000 to 60,000 clones; 80% to 90% appear just once. The ten top clones hold under 4% of the sample.

This TCR derives from an adult with an advanced solid tumor such as melanoma, head and neck, liver or kidney cancer. The material was CD4+ or CD8+ T cells sorted from blood, obtained in a trial of the OX40 agonist ivuxolimab.

Read as DNA, the sequence is TGTGCCAGCAGTGAAAGCGTCGGACGGGTTTTCCAGCATTTT. It encodes CASSESVGRVFQHF. Here the chain combines TRBV2 and TRBJ1-5, with no confident D gene call. The germline ends are 17 bases apart after V is trimmed by 2 bases and J by 12 bases. From its cysteine to its phenylalanine, the CDR3 spans 14 amino acids. Of all the DNA, just the CDR3 is kept, 42 bases in frame from base 1. Based on the germline V gene, the CDR1 and CDR2 sequences are SNHLY and FYNNEI.